The 20 T cell receptor beta chains presented below share a single source sample, sequenced in a study of T cell responses to AZD1222 COVID-19 vaccine (dated by TCRdb to the early 2020s). The time point label for this specimen denotes: about 28 days (+/-7) after the second vaccine dose. The library relied on the immunoSEQ multiplex PCR assay. What TCRdb holds here is the immuneACCESS table cut down to in-frame rearrangements. Part of the clones is not present; checked against another copy, under half of the missing clones reflect an unresolved V gene, and the others are unexplained. This sample lists about 150,000 clones; over 80% were detected once. Roughly 3.3% of the sample is taken by the ten largest. This sample comprised peripheral blood, obtained 28 days after the second AZD1222 dose. Receptors originate from an adult who received the AZD1222 COVID-19 vaccine.

The chain couples TRBV7-8 to TRBJ1-1, with TRBD1 matching 12 bases. Unmatched junction bases numbered 11, after V lost 5 bases and J lost 7 bases. Germline V gene lookup returns CDR1 SGHVS and CDR2 FQNEAQ. The CDR3 has 16 amino acids. The CDR3 sequence: CASSHRDRGLIGEAFF. The CDR3 DNA sequence: TGTGCCAGCAGCCACCGGGACAGGGGGCTAATTGGTGAAGCTTTCTTT.

V usage is TRBV21-1 and J usage is TRBJ2-7. TRBV21-1 is a pseudogene. CDR3 length: 17 amino acids. The CDR3 reads CASSKGQSQGPSYEQYF. The CDR3 region has the DNA TGTGCCAGCAGCAAAGGCCAGAGCCAGGGACCGTCCTACGAGCAGTACTTC.

CDR3 sequence (DNA): TGTGCCAGCAGCCAACCGGACAGGGTTGACACTGAAGCTTTCTTT. This translates into CASSQPDRVDTEAFF. This chain uses TRBV4-2 with TRBJ1-1; TRBD1 matches at 8 bases. J was trimmed by 3 bases and V by 2 bases; bases with no gene match: 5. CDR1 and CDR2 from the germline V gene are LGHNA and YNFKEQ. The CDR3 runs 15 residues.

The chain combines TRBV4-1 with TRBJ2-4; 9 bases fit TRBD1. The CDR3 has 17 amino acids. CDR1 and CDR2 from the germline V gene are MGHRA and YSYEKL. The V and J ends lost 1 base and 9 bases, in that order; junction bases with no gene match: 13. The CDR3 DNA reads as TGCGCCAGCAGCCAAGTGACAGGGGGAGACCGGCGTTTCATTCAGTACTTC. Protein sequence: CASSQVTGGDRRFIQYF.

This clone appeared once. The rearrangement links TRBV5-1 to TRBJ2-7; 8 bases match TRBD2. After removal of 6 bases from V and 0 bases from J, the junction contained 8 bases not matched to a gene. Germline V gene lookup returns CDR1 SGHRS and CDR2 YFSETQ. The CDR3 runs to 15 residues. This chain's CDR3 is CASTPGGTNSYEQYF. CDR3 DNA: TGCGCCAGCACCCCGGGGGGGACTAACTCCTACGAGCAGTACTTC. The entire variable domain, with the rest obtained from reference TRBV5-1 and TRBJ2-7, is as follows: KAGVTQTPRYLIKTRGQQVTLSCSPISGHRSVSWYQQTPGQGLQFLFEYFSETQRNKGNFPGRFSGRQFSNSRSEMNVSTLELGDSALYLCASTPGGTNSYEQYFGPGTRLTVT.

The table lists this clone with a count of one. This chain joins TRBV6-5 and TRBJ1-3, with D perhaps TRBD1 (5 bases). The CDR3 consists of 15 residues. Per the germline V gene, CDR1 is MNHEY and CDR2 is SVGAGI. Trimming took off 5 bases at V and 3 bases at J, with 14 bases between the two ends. The DNA of the CDR3 is TGTGCCAGCAGTCCAACCCCGACAGTTGGAAACACCATATATTTT. Amino acid sequence: CASSPTPTVGNTIYF.

The chain combines TRBV18 with TRBJ2-1, with D possibly TRBD1 on 5 matching bases. Germline values: CDR1 KGHSH, CDR2 LQKENI. This CDR3 is built from 15 residues. Trimming left V 1 base short and J 7 bases short, with 14 bases between. CDR3 loop: CASSPQSGPGNEQFF. The CDR3 DNA follows: TGTGCCAGCTCACCACAGTCAGGGCCTGGGAATGAGCAGTTCTTC.

The CDR3 here is CASSSNFRNYEQYF. Written as DNA, the CDR3 is TGTGCCAGTAGTTCGAATTTTCGTAACTACGAGCAGTACTTC. V and J are TRBV19 and TRBJ2-7; unclear D gene. The V end was cut by 5 bases, the J end by 3 bases, with 14 bases between. This CDR3 spans 14 amino acids. Germline CDR1 and CDR2: LNHDA and SQIVND (reference sequence). Drawing the rest from reference TRBV19 and TRBJ2-7, the complete variable domain is DGGITQSPKYLFRKEGQNVTLSCEQNLNHDAMYWYRQDPGQGLRLIYYSQIVNDFQKGDIAEGYSVSREKKESFPLTVTSAQKNPTAFYLCASSSNFRNYEQYFGPGTRLTVT.

The chain combines TRBV7-6 with TRBJ2-5; D uncertain. V shed 2 bases and J shed 1 base, with 8 bases lying between them. The CDR3 has 14 amino acids. Germline V gene data show CDR1 as SGHVS and CDR2 as FNYEAQ. The CDR3 protein is CASSLMSPQETQYF. The CDR3 DNA reads as TGTGCCAGCAGCTTAATGAGCCCCCAAGAGACCCAGTACTTC.

This clone was recorded once. The rearrangement uses TRBV6-5 and TRBJ1-1, with D unresolved. The germline gives CDR1 MNHEY, CDR2 SVGAGI. Trimming stripped 7 bases from V and 3 bases from J, with 9 bases between. The CDR3 totals 12 residues. CDR3 in amino acids: CASTRRYTEAFF. DNA of the CDR3: TGTGCCAGCACAAGACGGTACACTGAAGCTTTCTTT.

The chain recombines TRBV19 with TRBJ1-3, with D maybe TRBD1 (6 bases). This CDR3 has 16 residues. Germline-derived CDR1 and CDR2 are LNHDA and SQIVND (reference sequence). Trimming took 4 bases from V and 0 from J, leaving 13 bases between them. This chain's CDR3 is CASSTSPDSSGNTIYF. The DNA of the CDR3 is TGTGCCAGTAGTACCAGCCCGGACAGCTCTGGAAACACCATATATTTT.

The rearrangement links TRBV24-1 to TRBJ2-1; 7 bases agree with TRBD2. Germline trimming cut 7 bases from V and 6 bases from J; bases unmatched to any gene: 11. The CDR3 length is 15 residues. Germline V lookup: CDR1 KGHDR, CDR2 SFDVKD. The CDR3 loop is CATSPGTTTSNEQFF. CDR3 nucleotide sequence: TGTGCCACCAGCCCGGGGACTACCACTAGCAATGAGCAGTTCTTC.

V and J are TRBV7-9 and TRBJ1-2; D gene uncertain. V was cut by 1 base and J by 7 bases, with 7 bases left in between. Looked up from germline, CDR1 is SEHNR and CDR2 is FQNEAQ (reference sequence). CDR3 size: 12 residues. The CDR3 loop is CASSLVSGGYTF. The CDR3 DNA reads TGTGCCAGCAGCTTAGTTTCTGGTGGCTACACCTTC.

Written as DNA, the CDR3 is TGTGCCACCAGCAGAGATGCCCGACTCGATCAGCCCCAGCATTTT. Protein sequence: CATSRDARLDQPQHF. The chain recombines TRBV15 with TRBJ1-5; D is ambiguous. Germline V gene data show CDR1 as LNHNV and CDR2 as YYDKDF (reference sequence). The CDR3 covers 15 residues. The V end was cut by 0 bases, the J end by 5 bases, with 11 bases between.

This sequence joins TRBV18 and TRBJ2-5, with 12 bases that match TRBD2. This CDR3 has 18 residues. V lost 5 bases and J lost 4; bases outside the gene matches: 14. The germline CDR1 and CDR2 sequences are KGHSH and LQKENI. The CDR3 sequence is CASSSIRTSGISSETQYF. The CDR3 bases are TGTGCCAGCTCATCTATCAGGACTAGCGGGATAAGTTCAGAGACCCAGTACTTC. Complete variable domain (other parts from reference TRBV18 and TRBJ2-5): NAGVMQNPRHLVRRRGQEARLRCSPMKGHSHVYWYRQLPEEGLKFMVYLQKENIIDESGMPKERFSAEFPKEGPSILRIQQVVRGDSAAYFCASSSIRTSGISSETQYFGPGTRLLVL.

The chain combines TRBV7-2 with TRBJ1-5; perhaps TRBD1 as D (6 bases). Trimming pared 0 bases from V and 7 bases from J, leaving 10 bases between. Germline V gives CDR1 SGHTA, CDR2 FQGNSA. The CDR3 is made up of 14 amino acids. The CDR3: CASSLAAGEQPQHF. For the CDR3, the DNA is TGTGCCAGCAGCTTAGCAGCAGGGGAACAGCCCCAGCATTTT.

The chain joins TRBV7-2 to TRBJ2-2, with D possibly called TRBD1 or TRBD2 (5 bases each). The germline gives CDR1 SGHTA, CDR2 FQGNSA. The length of the CDR3 is 14 residues. V dropped 6 bases and J dropped 5 bases, with 13 bases sitting between them. The CDR3: CASRLVGETGELFF. The CDR3 DNA reads as TGTGCCAGCAGACTAGTAGGGGAGACCGGGGAGCTGTTTTTT.

The V call is TRBV30, the J call TRBJ1-3; the match to TRBD1 covers 7 bases. The CDR3 is made up of 13 amino acids. V gave up 1 base and J gave up 7 bases; unmatched junction bases: 4. Germline loops: CDR1 GTSNPN, CDR2 SVGIG (reference sequence). For the CDR3, the DNA is TGTGCCTGGAGTGCAGGGGGATGGAACACCATATATTTT. Encoded protein: CAWSAGGWNTIYF.

The chain is built from TRBV28 and TRBJ2-3; 12 nucleotides align to TRBD2. Trimming took 3 bases from V and 9 from J; bases not matched to a gene: 4. Per germline, CDR1 MDHEN and CDR2 SYDVKM. CDR3 length equals 14 residues. CDR3 region: CASSLGTSGSTQYF. The CDR3 nucleotides are TGTGCCAGCAGTTTGGGGACTAGCGGGTCCACGCAGTATTTT. The full variable domain, its missing parts supplied by reference TRBV28 and TRBJ2-3, is DVKVTQSSRYLVKRTGEKVFLECVQDMDHENMFWYRQDPGLGLRLIYFSYDVKMKEKGDIPEGYSVSREKKERFSLILESASTNQTSMYLCASSLGTSGSTQYFGPGTRLTVL.

The V and J genes are TRBV3-1 (or the pseudogene TRBV3-2) and TRBJ2-3, with D perhaps being TRBD1 or TRBD2 (5 bases each). CDR3 length: 13 amino acids. The ends were cut back, 3 bases at V and 1 base at J, with 5 bases in the middle. In germline, CDR1 is LGHDT, CDR2 YNNKEL (reference sequence). The CDR3 DNA sequence: TGTGCCAGCAGCCAGGGGGGCACAGATACGCAGTATTTT. Its translation: CASSQGGTDTQYF.